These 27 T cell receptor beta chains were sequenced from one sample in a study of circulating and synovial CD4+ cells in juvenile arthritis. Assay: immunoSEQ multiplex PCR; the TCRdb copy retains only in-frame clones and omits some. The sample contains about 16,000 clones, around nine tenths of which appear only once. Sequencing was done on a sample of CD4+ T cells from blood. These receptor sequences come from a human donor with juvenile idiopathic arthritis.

The CDR3 coding sequence is TGTGCCAGCACTTCACAAAACTATGGCTACACCTTC. Translating it yields CASTSQNYGYTF. V and J are TRBV2 and TRBJ1-2; D is unclear. Trimming took off 7 bases at V and 2 bases at J, with 8 bases between the two ends. This CDR3 is built from 12 residues. CDR1 is SNHLY, CDR2 FYNNEI, per germline.

CDR3 DNA: TGTGCCAGCGGAACAGGACAGTTGGATGTTTCACCCCTCCACTTT. Translated: CASGTGQLDVSPLHF. The J gene is TRBJ1-6, the V gene TRBV6-6; D is possibly TRBD1 (6 bases). The V end lost 8 bases, the J end lost 9 bases, and 20 bases lay between the germline ends. This CDR3 contains 15 residues. Germline CDR1 and CDR2: MNHNY and SVGAGI (reference sequence).

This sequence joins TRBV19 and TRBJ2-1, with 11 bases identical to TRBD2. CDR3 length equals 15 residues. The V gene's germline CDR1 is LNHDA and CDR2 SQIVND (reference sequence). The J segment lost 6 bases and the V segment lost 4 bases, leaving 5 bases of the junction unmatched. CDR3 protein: CASSNSGTSGNEQFF. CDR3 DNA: TGTGCCAGTAGTAATTCCGGGACTAGCGGCAATGAGCAGTTCTTC.

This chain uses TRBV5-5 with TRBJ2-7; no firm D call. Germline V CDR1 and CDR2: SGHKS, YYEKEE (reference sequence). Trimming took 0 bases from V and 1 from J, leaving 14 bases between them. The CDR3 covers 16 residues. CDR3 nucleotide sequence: TGTGCCAGCAGCTTGGGTCCTAGTCGCGTTTCCTACGAGCAGTACTTC. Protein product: CASSLGPSRVSYEQYF.

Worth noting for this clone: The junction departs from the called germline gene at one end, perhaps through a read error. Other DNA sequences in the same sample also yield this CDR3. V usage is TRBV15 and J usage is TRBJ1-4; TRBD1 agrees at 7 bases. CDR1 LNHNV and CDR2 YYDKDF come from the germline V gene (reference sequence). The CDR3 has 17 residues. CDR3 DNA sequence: TGTGCCACCAGCCATGGGCTGAATCAGGGGGTCGGGGAAAAATTGTTTTTT. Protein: CATSHGLNQGVGEKLFF.

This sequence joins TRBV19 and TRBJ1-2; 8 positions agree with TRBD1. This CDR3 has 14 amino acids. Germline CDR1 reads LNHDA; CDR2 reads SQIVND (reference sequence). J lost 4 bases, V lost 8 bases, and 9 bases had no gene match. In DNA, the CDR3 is TGTGCCAGTGCAGGGGGCGGCCGACCCTATGGCTACACCTTC. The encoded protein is CASAGGGRPYGYTF.

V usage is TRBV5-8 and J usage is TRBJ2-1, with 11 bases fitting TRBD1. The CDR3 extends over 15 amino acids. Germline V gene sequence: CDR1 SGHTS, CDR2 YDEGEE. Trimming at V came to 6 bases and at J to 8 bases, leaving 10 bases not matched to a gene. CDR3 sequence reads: CASIHRDRGSDEQFF. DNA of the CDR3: TGTGCCAGCATCCACAGGGACAGGGGGAGCGATGAGCAGTTCTTC.

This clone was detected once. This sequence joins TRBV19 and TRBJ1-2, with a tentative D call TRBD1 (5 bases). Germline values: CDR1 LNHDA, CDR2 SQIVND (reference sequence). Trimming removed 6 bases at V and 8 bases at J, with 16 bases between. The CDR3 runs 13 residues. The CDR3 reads CASSYRIRGGYTF. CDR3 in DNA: TGTGCCAGTAGCTACAGGATTAGGGGAGGCTACACCTTC.

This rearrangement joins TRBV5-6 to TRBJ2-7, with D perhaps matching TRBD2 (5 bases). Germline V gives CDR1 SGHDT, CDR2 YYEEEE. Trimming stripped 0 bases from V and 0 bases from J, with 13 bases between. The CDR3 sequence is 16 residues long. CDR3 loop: CASSLDPTAASYEQYF. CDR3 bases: TGTGCCAGCAGCTTGGATCCCACAGCGGCCTCCTACGAGCAGTACTTC.

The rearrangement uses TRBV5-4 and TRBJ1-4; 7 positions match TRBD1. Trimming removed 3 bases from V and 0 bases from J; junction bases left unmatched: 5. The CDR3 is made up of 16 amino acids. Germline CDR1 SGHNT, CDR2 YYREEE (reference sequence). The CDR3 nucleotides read TGTGCCAGCAGCTCAGGACAGGATCCAACTAATGAAAAACTGTTTTTT. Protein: CASSSGQDPTNEKLFF. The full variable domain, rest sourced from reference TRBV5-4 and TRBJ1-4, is ETGVTQSPTHLIKTRGQQVTLRCSSQSGHNTVSWYQQALGQGPQFIFQYYREEENGRGNFPPRFSGLQFPNYSSELNVNALELDDSALYLCASSSGQDPTNEKLFFGSGTQLSVL.

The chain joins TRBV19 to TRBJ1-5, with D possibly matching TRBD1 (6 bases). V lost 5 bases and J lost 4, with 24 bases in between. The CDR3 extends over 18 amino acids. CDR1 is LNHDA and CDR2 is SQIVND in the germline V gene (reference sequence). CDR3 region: CASSAPTGPVRSNQPQHF. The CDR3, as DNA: TGTGCCAGTAGTGCGCCAACAGGGCCGGTTAGATCAAATCAGCCCCAGCATTTT.

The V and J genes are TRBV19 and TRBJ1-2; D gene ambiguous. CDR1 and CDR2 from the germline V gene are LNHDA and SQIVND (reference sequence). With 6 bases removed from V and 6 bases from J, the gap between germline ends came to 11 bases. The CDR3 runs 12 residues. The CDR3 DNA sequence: TGTGCCAGTAGGACCCGTACAGATGGCTACACCTTC. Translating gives CASRTRTDGYTF.

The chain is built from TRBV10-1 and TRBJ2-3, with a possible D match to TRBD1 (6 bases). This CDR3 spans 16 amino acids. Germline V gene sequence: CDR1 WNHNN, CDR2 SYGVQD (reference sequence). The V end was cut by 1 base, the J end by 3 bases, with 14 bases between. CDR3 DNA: TGCGCCAGCAGTGAGTATCAGGGGTCTACAACAGATACGCAGTATTTT. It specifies CASSEYQGSTTDTQYF.

The CDR3 loop is CASSLSRQGEKLFF. The CDR3 DNA sequence: TGTGCCAGCAGTTTATCGCGGCAGGGCGAAAAACTGTTTTTT. This chain connects TRBV27 to TRBJ1-4; possibly TRBD1 for D (5 bases). Germline CDR1 reads MNHEY; CDR2 reads SMNVEV (reference sequence). The V end lost 0 bases, the J end lost 8 bases, and 10 bases lay between the germline ends. The CDR3 sequence is 14 residues long. The full variable domain, with the rest looked up from reference TRBV27 and TRBJ1-4, is EAQVTQNPRYLITVTGKKLTVTCSQNMNHEYMSWYRQDPGLGLRQIYYSMNVEVTDKGDVPEGYKVSRKEKRNFPLILESPSPNQTSLYFCASSLSRQGEKLFFGSGTQLSVL.

This CDR3 is CASSAGTFYGYTF. As DNA, the CDR3 is TGTGCCAGCAGCGCCGGGACTTTCTATGGCTACACCTTC. V and J are TRBV7-2 and TRBJ1-2; weak D call: TRBD1 (5 bases). The CDR3 contains 13 residues. With 5 bases removed from V and 4 bases from J, the gap between germline ends came to 11 bases. Germline V gene sequence: CDR1 SGHTA, CDR2 FQGNSA.

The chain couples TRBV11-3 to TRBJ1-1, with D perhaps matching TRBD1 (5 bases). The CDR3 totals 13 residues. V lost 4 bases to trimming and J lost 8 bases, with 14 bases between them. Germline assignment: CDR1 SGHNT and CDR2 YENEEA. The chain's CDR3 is CASSSTMSGEAFF. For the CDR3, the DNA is TGTGCCAGCAGCTCTACAATGTCAGGGGAAGCTTTCTTT.

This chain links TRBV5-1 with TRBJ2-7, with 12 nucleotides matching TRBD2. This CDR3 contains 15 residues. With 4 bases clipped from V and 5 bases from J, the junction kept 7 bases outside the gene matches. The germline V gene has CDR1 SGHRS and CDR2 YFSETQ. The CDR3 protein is CASSTLAGGRDEQYF. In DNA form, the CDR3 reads TGCGCCAGCAGCACTCTAGCGGGAGGGCGGGACGAGCAGTACTTC. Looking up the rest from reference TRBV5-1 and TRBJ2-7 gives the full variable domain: KAGVTQTPRYLIKTRGQQVTLSCSPISGHRSVSWYQQTPGQGLQFLFEYFSETQRNKGNFPGRFSGRQFSNSRSEMNVSTLELGDSALYLCASSTLAGGRDEQYFGPGTRLTVT.

CDR3 sequence: CASSLVVTFNTEAFF. The CDR3 DNA sequence: TGTGCCAGCAGCTTAGTGGTTACTTTTAACACTGAAGCTTTCTTT. The rearrangement uses TRBV7-2 and TRBJ1-1; D gene unclear. V lost 1 base, J lost 2 bases, and 11 bases lay in between. Germline V gene lookup returns CDR1 SGHTA and CDR2 FQGNSA. CDR3 length: 15 amino acids.

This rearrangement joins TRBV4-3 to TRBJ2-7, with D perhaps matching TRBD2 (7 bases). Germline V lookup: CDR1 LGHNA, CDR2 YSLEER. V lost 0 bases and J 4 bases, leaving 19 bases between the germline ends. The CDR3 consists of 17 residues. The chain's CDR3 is CASSQDGWEGGLYEQYF. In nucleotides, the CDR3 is TGCGCCAGCAGCCAAGACGGGTGGGAGGGGGGTCTATACGAGCAGTACTTC.

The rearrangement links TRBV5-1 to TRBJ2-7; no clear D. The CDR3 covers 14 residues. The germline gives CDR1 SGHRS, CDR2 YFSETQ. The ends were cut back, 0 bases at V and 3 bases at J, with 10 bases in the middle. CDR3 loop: CASSLVQANYEQYF. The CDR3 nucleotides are TGCGCCAGCAGCTTGGTTCAGGCGAACTACGAGCAGTACTTC.

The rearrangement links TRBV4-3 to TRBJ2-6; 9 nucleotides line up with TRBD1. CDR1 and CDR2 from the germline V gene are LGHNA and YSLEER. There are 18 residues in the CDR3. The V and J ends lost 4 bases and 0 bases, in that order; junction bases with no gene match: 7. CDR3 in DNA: TGCGCCAGCAGCCGGAGGACAGGGGCTAACTCTGGGGCCAACGTCCTGACTTTC. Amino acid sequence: CASSRRTGANSGANVLTF.

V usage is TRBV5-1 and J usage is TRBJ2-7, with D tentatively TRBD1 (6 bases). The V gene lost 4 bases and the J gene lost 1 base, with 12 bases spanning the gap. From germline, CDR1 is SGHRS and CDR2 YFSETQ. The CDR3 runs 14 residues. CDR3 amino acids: CASSPGHGSYEQYF. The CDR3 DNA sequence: TGCGCCAGCAGCCCGGGACACGGGTCCTACGAGCAGTACTTC. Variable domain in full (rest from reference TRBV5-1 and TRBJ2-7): KAGVTQTPRYLIKTRGQQVTLSCSPISGHRSVSWYQQTPGQGLQFLFEYFSETQRNKGNFPGRFSGRQFSNSRSEMNVSTLELGDSALYLCASSPGHGSYEQYFGPGTRLTVT.

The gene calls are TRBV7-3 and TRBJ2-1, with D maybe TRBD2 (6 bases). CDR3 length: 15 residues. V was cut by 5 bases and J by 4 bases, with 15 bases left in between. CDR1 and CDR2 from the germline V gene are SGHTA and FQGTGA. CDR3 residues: CASSMTGTRYNEQFF. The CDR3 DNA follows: TGTGCCAGCAGCATGACCGGGACTCGTTACAATGAGCAGTTCTTC.

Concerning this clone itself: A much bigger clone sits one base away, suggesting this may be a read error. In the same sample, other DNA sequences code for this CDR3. The CDR3 DNA sequence: TGTGCCAGCAGCTCTAGAGCGGATTCCCCCCTCCACTTT. Encoded protein: CASSSRADSPLHF. The chain has TRBV7-6 and TRBJ1-6; D gene unclear. Germline CDR1 is SGHVS and CDR2 is FNYEAQ. The CDR3 has 13 amino acids.

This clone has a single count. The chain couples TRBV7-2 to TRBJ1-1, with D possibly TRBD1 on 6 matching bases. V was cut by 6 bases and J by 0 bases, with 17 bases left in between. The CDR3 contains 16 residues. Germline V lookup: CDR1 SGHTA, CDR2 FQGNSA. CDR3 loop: CASSRKSGTMNTEAFF. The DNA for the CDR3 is TGTGCCAGCAGTAGAAAGTCCGGGACAATGAACACTGAAGCTTTCTTT. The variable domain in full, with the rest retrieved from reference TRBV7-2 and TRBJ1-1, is GAGVSQSPSNKVTEKGKDVELRCDPISGHTALYWYRQSLGQGLEFLIYFQGNSAPDKSGLPSDRFSAERTGGSVSTLTIQRTQQEDSAVYLCASSRKSGTMNTEAFFGQGTRLTVV.

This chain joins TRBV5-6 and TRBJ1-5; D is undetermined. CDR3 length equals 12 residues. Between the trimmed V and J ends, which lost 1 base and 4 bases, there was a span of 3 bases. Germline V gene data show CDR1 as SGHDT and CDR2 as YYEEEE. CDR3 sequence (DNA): TGTGCCAGCAGCTTGCGTAATCAGCCCCAGCATTTT. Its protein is CASSLRNQPQHF.

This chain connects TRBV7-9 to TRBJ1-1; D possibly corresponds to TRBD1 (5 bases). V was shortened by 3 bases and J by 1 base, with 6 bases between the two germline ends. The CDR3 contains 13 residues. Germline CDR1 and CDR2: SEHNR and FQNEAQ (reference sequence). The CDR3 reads CASSLQGNTEAFF. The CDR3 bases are TGTGCCAGCAGCTTGCAGGGGAACACTGAAGCTTTCTTT.